The clone carrying this TCR beta chain has just a few counts. Just one base apart from a much larger clone, this may be a read error. This sample was included in a study of blood T cells in healthy people across ages. For the second PCR, which ran for roughly 6 to 12 cycles, a sample-barcoded 5' primer and a J-beta primer mix were used. Each cDNA molecule carried a tag from a template-switch adaptor that contained 12 random nucleotides. At least 3 million CDR3-containing paired-end reads were obtained per sample. TCRdb redid the calling of the 5' RACE reads with MiXCR, one entry per CDR3 protein. The sample records about 400,000 distinct CDR3 sequences, roughly half being singletons. This CDR3 contains 14 residues. V shed 5 bases and J shed 7 bases, with 12 bases lying between them.

This rearrangement joins TRBV12-3 or TRBV12-4 to TRBJ2-6; D is unclear. The TCR originated in a man aged 60-69 years in good health. Sample: blood. This chain's CDR3 is CASSVSGGANVLTF. DNA for the CDR3: TGTGCCAGCAGTGTCAGTGGTGGAGCCAACGTCCTGACTTTC.